This T cell receptor (beta chain) was recovered during a study of blood T cell repertoires in COVID-19. Study overall: Samples of COVID-19 (acute and convalescent) were obtained from the United States, Italy and Spain. Sample material is recorded as cDNA or gDNA derived from T cells, B-cell-depleted T cells, or PBMCs.

Per the authors' pipeline: Reference gene primer amplification gave nucleated cell count estimates. The protocol was immunoSEQ multiplex PCR, while the TCRdb copy is restricted to in-frame clones and leaves out a portion. The DNA was the basis for D and trimming; V, J and clone size are from that table. Here the sample spans 310,000 or so clones, approximately 84% being singletons. Deletions cut 3 bases from V and 8 bases from J, with 20 bases between. The length of the CDR3 is 15 residues. Germline CDR1 is SGHNT and CDR2 is YYREEE (reference sequence). This TCR was recovered from a woman aged 25 to 39 who had recovered from COVID-19. The material sequenced was peripheral blood. This chain links TRBV5-4 with TRBJ1-2; possible D gene TRBD1, 6 bases. The CDR3 spells CASSSTETRGRGYTF. The CDR3 DNA sequence: TGTGCCAGCAGCTCCACTGAGACCAGGGGACGGGGCTACACCTTC.